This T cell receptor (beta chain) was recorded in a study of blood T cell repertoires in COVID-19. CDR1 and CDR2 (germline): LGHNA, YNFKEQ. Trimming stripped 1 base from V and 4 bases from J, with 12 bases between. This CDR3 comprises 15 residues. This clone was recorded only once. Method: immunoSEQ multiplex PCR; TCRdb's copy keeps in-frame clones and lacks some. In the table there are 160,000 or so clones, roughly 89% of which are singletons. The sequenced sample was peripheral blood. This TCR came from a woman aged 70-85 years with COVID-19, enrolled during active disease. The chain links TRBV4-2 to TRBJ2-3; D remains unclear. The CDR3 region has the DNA TGTGCCAGCAGCCAAGGTGCGGTCGAAGCAGATACGCAGTATTTT. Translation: CASSQGAVEADTQYF.